This entry is about one T cell receptor (beta chain). No antigen is known for it. The sample comes from a study of cytomegalovirus exposure and HLA in healthy donors. Study-wide findings and caveats: Testing in vitro showed a few CMV-associated chains specific for CMV antigens.

The donors were members of the approximately 120-subject validation cohort (separate from the approximately 670-subject first cohort). The germline gives CDR1 SGHTA, CDR2 FQGNSA. The CDR3 extends over 14 amino acids. The junction had 8 bases not matched to a gene; V was cut back by 5 bases and J by 7 bases. Sequencing was performed with immunoSEQ multiplex PCR; in TCRdb, only in-frame clones are kept and a portion is missing. The sample carries about 82,000 clones, around 94% recorded once. This chain joins TRBV7-2 and TRBJ1-5, with 7 bases lining up with TRBD1. The receptor was isolated from a man between 18 and 35 years old in good health and CMV-seronegative. The sequenced sample was PBMCs. The CDR3: CASSLDRVGQPQHF. In DNA, the CDR3 is TGTGCCAGCAGCCTTGACAGGGTGGGCCAGCCCCAGCATTTT. The full variable domain, with the rest looked up from reference TRBV7-2 and TRBJ1-5, is GAGVSQSPSNKVTEKGKDVELRCDPISGHTALYWYRQSLGQGLEFLIYFQGNSAPDKSGLPSDRFSAERTGGSVSTLTIQRTQQEDSAVYLCASSLDRVGQPQHFGDGTRLSIL.